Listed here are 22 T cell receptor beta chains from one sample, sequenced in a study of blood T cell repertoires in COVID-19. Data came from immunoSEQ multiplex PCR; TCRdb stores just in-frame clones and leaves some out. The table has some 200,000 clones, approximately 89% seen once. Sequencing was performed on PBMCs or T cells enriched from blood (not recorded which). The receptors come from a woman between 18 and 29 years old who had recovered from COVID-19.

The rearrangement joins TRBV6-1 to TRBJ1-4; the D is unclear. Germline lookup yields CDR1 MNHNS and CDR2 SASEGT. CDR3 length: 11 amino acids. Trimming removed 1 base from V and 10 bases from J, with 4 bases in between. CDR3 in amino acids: CASSEGRKLFF. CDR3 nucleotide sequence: TGTGCCAGCAGTGAAGGGAGAAAACTGTTTTTT.

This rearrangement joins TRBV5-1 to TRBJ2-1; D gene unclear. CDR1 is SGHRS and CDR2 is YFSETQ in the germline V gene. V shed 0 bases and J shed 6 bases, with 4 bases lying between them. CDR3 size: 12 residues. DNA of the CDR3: TGCGCCAGCAGCTTGGATCTCAATGAGCAGTTCTTC. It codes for CASSLDLNEQFF.

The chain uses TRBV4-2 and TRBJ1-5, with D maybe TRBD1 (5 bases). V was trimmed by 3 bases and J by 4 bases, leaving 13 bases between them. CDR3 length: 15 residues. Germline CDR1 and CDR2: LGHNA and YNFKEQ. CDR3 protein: CASSHSGLPNQPQHF. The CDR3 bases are TGTGCCAGCAGCCACTCGGGACTGCCTAATCAGCCCCAGCATTTT.

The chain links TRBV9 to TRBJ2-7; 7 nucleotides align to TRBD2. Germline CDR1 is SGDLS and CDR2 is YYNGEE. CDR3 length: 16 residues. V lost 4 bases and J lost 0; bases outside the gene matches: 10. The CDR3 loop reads CASSPGASGVSYEQYF. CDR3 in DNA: TGTGCCAGCAGCCCGGGAGCTAGCGGAGTCTCCTACGAGCAGTACTTC.

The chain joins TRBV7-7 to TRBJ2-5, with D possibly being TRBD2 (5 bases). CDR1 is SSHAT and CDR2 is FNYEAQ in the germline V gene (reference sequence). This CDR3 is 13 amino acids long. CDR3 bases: TGTGCTGTTCGTTTCGACGGGGAAGAGACCCAGTACTTC. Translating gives CAVRFDGEETQYF. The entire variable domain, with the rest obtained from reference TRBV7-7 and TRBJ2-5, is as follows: GAGVSQSPRYKVTKRGQDVTLRCDPISSHATLYWYQQALGQGPEFLTYFNYEAQPDKSGLPSDRFSAERPEGSISTLTIQRTEQRDSAMYRCAVRFDGEETQYFGPGTRLLVL.

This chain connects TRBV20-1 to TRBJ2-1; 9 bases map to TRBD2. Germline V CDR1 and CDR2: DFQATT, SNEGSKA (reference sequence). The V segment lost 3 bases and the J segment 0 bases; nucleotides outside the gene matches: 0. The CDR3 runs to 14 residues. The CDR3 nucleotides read TGCAGTGCTAGTAGCGGGAGCTCCTACAATGAGCAGTTCTTC. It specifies CSASSGSSYNEQFF.

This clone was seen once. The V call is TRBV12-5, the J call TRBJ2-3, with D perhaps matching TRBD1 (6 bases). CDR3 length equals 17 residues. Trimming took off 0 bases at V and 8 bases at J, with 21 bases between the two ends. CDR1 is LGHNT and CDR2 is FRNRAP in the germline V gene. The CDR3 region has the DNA TGTGCTAGTGGTTTGGTACGAGGAGCAGGGGCAGAAGGTACGCAGTATTTT. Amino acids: CASGLVRGAGAEGTQYF.

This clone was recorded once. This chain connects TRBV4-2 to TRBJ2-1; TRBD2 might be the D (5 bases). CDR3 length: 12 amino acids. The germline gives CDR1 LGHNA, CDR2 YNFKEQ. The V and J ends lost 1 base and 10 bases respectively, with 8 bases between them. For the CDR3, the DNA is TGTGCCAGCAGCCAAGCCTCGGGGGAGCAGTTCTTC. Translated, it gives CASSQASGEQFF.

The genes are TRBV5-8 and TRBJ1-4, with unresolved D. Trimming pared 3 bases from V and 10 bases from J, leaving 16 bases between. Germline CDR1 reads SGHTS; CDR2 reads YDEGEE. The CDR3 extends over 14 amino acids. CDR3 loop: CASSYYSSLGKLFF. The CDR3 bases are TGTGCCAGCAGCTACTATTCGAGCCTGGGAAAACTGTTTTTT.

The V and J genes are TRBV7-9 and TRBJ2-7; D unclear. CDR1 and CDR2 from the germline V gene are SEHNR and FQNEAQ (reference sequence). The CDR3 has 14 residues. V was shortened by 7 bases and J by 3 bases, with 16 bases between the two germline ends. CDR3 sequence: CASTPAGARYEQYF. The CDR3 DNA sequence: TGTGCCAGCACCCCGGCAGGTGCCCGCTACGAGCAGTACTTC.

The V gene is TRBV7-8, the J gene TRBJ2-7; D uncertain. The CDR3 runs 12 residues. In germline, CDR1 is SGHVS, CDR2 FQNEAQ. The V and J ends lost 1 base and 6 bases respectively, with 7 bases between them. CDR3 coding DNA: TGTGCCAGCAGCTTAGGTGCTAGCGAGCAGTACTTC. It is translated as CASSLGASEQYF.

The CDR3 protein is CASSSTSGEQFF. The CDR3 nucleotides are TGTGCCAGTAGTTCGACTAGCGGAGAGCAGTTCTTC. This chain connects TRBV19 to TRBJ2-1; TRBD2 agrees at 9 bases. Germline V gene lookup returns CDR1 LNHDA and CDR2 SQIVND (reference sequence). Trimming took 5 bases from V and 10 from J; bases not matched to a gene: 3. This CDR3 spans 12 amino acids.

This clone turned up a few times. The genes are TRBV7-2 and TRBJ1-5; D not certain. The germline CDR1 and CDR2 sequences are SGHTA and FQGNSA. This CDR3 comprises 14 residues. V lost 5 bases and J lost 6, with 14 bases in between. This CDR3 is CASSASGFGQPQHF. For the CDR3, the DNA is TGTGCCAGCAGCGCCTCGGGATTTGGTCAGCCCCAGCATTTT.

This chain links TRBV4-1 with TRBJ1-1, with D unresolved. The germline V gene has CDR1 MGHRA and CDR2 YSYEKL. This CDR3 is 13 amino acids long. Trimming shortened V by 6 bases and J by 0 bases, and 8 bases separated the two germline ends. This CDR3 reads CASRAGMNTEAFF. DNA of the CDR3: TGCGCCAGCAGGGCCGGGATGAACACTGAAGCTTTCTTT.

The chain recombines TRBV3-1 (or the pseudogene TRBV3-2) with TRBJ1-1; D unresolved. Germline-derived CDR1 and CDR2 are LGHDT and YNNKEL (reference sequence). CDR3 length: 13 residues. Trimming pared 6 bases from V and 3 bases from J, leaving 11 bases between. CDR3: CASRGVQDTEAFF. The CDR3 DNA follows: TGTGCCAGCAGGGGTGTCCAGGACACTGAAGCTTTCTTT.

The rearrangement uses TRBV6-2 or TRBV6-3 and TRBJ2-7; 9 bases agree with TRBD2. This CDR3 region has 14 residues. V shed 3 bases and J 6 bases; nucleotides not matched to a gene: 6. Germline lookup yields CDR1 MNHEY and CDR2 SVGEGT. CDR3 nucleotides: TGTGCCAGCAGTTATAGACTAGCGGCAAGCGAGCAGTACTTC. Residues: CASSYRLAASEQYF.

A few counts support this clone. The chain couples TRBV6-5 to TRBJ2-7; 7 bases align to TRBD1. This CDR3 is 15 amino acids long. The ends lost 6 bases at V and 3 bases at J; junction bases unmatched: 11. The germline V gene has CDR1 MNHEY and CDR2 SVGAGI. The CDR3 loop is CASSPIRQGNYEQYF. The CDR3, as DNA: TGTGCCAGCAGCCCCATACGACAGGGAAACTACGAGCAGTACTTC.

The CDR3 DNA is TGTGCCAGCAGCCAAGCACTCTTGGGGGGGCGGCAGTACGAGCAGTACTTC. It encodes CASSQALLGGRQYEQYF. J is TRBJ2-7 and V is TRBV11-2; the D gene is possibly TRBD2 (7 bases). The CDR3 length is 17 residues. CDR1 SGHAT and CDR2 FQNNGV come from the germline V gene. V gave up 5 bases and J gave up 4 bases, with 24 bases separating them.

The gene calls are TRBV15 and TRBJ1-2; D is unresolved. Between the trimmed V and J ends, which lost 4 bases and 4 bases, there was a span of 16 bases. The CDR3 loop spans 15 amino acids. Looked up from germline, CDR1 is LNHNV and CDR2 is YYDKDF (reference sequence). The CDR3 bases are TGTGCCACCAGCACTTCCCACCTAGGAAGCTATGGCTACACCTTC. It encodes CATSTSHLGSYGYTF. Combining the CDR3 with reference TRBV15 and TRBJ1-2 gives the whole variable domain DAMVIQNPRYQVTQFGKPVTLSCSQTLNHNVMYWYQQKSSQAPKLLFHYYDKDFNNEADTPDNFQSRRPNTSFCFLDIRSPGLGDTAMYLCATSTSHLGSYGYTFGSGTRLTVV.

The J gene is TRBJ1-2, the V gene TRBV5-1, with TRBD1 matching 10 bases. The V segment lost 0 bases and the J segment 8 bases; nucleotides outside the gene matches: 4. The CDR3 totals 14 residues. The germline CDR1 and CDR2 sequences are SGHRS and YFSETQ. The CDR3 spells CASSLGQGARGYTF. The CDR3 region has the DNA TGCGCCAGCAGCTTGGGACAGGGGGCGCGGGGCTACACCTTC.

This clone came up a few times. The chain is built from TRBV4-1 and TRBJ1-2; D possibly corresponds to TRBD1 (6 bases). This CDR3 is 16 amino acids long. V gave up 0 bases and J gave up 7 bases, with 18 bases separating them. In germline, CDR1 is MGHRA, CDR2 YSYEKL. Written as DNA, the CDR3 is TGCGCCAGCAGCCAAGACGGTAACAGCCTCAGGGGTGGCTACACCTTC. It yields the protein CASSQDGNSLRGGYTF.

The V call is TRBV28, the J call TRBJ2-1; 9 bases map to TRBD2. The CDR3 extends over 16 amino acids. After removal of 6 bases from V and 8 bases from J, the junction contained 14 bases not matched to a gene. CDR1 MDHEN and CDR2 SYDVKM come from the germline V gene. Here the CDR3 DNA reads TGTGCCAGCAGCTGGGCTAGCGGGAAGGGAAAGGATGAGCAGTTCTTC. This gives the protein CASSWASGKGKDEQFF.